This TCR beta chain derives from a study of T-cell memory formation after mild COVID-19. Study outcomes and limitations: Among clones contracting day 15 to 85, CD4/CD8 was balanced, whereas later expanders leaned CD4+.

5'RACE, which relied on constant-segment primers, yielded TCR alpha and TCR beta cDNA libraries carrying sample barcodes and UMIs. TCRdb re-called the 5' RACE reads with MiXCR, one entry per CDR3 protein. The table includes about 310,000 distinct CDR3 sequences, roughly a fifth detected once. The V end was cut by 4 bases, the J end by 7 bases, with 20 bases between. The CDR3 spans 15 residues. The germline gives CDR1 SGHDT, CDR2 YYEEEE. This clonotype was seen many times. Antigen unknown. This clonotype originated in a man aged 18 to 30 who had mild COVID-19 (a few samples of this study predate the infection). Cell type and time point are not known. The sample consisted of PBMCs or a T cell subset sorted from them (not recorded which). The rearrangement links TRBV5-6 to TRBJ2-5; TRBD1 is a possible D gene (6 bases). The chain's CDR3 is CASSPESRDIGTQYF. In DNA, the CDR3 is TGTGCCAGCAGCCCTGAGTCCCGGGACATTGGGACCCAGTACTTC.